This T cell receptor beta chain was sequenced during a study of shared clonotypes between healthy human individuals. Looking at the study overall: CD4 naive and CD4 memory each took three plates per donor, while CD8 naive took two and CD8 memory one.

This clone was observed a single time. Its specificity is unknown. Whole-study results and caveats: Sampling included only blood; tissue repertoires likely differ.

Profiled with immunoSEQ multiplex PCR; TCRdb holds only in-frame clones, not every one. The data hold approximately 2.3 million clones, with more than 85% observed a single time. The CDR3 spans 14 residues. CDR1 and CDR2 from the germline V gene are SGHVS and FQNEAQ. V dropped 7 bases and J dropped 6; count of bases not matched to a gene: 11. Sequenced material: naive CD4+ T cells from PBMCs. Subset described: CD45RA+ positively selected. The clonotype was recovered from a man aged 18-30 years in good health. Some clones in this sample may be carry-over from other donors' samples. The V call is TRBV7-8, the J call TRBJ2-7; 8 nucleotides match TRBD1. CDR3: CASNLRDRSPEQYF. DNA for the CDR3: TGTGCCAGCAACCTTAGGGACAGGTCCCCCGAGCAGTACTTC.